What follows are 32 T cell receptor beta chains derived from one specimen sequenced in a study of patients and donors after allogeneic stem cell transplantation. Using its own MiXCR run on the RT-PCR reads, TCRdb lists one record per CDR3 protein. The data contain about a million distinct CDR3 sequences, about 20% of them seen just once; the ten biggest clones take up 5.5% to 6.5%. Sequencing was done on a sample of blood, either unsorted or a sorted T cell fraction (not recorded which). The receptors were sampled from a human donor who was either an allogeneic HSCT recipient or a stem cell or donor lymphocyte infusion donor (not recorded which). It is not recorded whose cells these are; they may come from a transplant donor.

This clonotype came up a few times. The V gene is TRBV5-1, the J gene TRBJ2-1, with D perhaps being TRBD1 or TRBD2 (5 bases each). The V and J ends lost 0 bases and 9 bases respectively, with 10 bases between them. The CDR3 is made up of 13 amino acids. Germline CDR1 SGHRS, CDR2 YFSETQ. The CDR3 DNA reads TGCGCCAGCAGCTTGGTGGGGGATGGTGAGCAGTTCTTC. This codes for CASSLVGDGEQFF.

This chain uses TRBV7-8 with TRBJ2-3, with a weak D call TRBD1 (5 bases). Germline-derived CDR1 and CDR2 are SGHVS and FQNEAQ. Trimming took off 5 bases at V and 8 bases at J, with 17 bases between the two ends. The CDR3 sequence is 14 residues long. DNA of the CDR3: TGTGCCAGCAGCCTCCGAGCCACCCAGGGTACGCAGTATTTT. Its translation: CASSLRATQGTQYF.

This clonotype was seen only a few times. This chain joins TRBV9 and TRBJ2-1, with 14 bases matching TRBD2. The ends lost 3 bases at V and 8 bases at J; junction bases unmatched: 7. This CDR3 is 16 amino acids long. CDR1 SGDLS and CDR2 YYNGEE come from the germline V gene. The CDR3, as DNA: TGTGCCAGCAGCGCTGGGGGACTAGCGGGGGCTTATGAGCAGTTCTTC. Amino acids: CASSAGGLAGAYEQFF.

This clonotype was picked up many times. The J gene is TRBJ2-3, the V gene TRBV29-1; no clear D gene. This CDR3 is 12 amino acids long. Germline CDR1 reads SQVTM; CDR2 reads ANQGSEA. The CDR3 bases are TGCAAAGGCGCGGTGAGCACAGATACGCAGTATTTT. This gives the protein CKGAVSTDTQYF.

This clonotype turned up a few times. The V call is TRBV9, the J call TRBJ2-7; TRBD1 might be the D (6 bases). The CDR3 consists of 14 residues. Trimming stripped 0 bases from V and 2 bases from J, with 9 bases between. The germline gives CDR1 SGDLS, CDR2 YYNGEE. CDR3 DNA: TGTGCCAGCAGCGTAGCCGAGGGGGCCTACGAGCAGTACTTC. Amino acid sequence: CASSVAEGAYEQYF.

This clonotype was counted between two and nine times. The chain links TRBV3-1 to TRBJ1-5, with a possible D match to TRBD1 (6 bases). The CDR3 is made up of 16 amino acids. Trimming cost V 1 base and J 3 bases, with 13 bases left between them. Per germline, CDR1 LGHDT and CDR2 YNNKEL (reference sequence). The CDR3 DNA follows: TGTGCCAGCAGCCAAGCGGGGGGGCGCAACAATCAGCCCCAGCATTTT. Protein product: CASSQAGGRNNQPQHF.

This clonotype was seen only a few times. J is TRBJ1-1 and V is TRBV4-1; D is possibly TRBD1 (5 bases). Germline V lookup: CDR1 MGHRA, CDR2 YSYEKL. Trimming stripped 4 bases from V and 2 bases from J, with 17 bases between. This CDR3 comprises 16 residues. CDR3 protein: CASSLGTGPTNTEAFF. The CDR3 DNA reads as TGCGCCAGCAGCCTTGGGACTGGACCCACAAACACTGAAGCTTTCTTT.

This clonotype occurred a few times. V gene TRBV3-1 combines with J gene TRBJ2-2; the D is unclear. Germline loops: CDR1 LGHDT, CDR2 YNNKEL (reference sequence). The V end was cut by 0 bases, the J end by 5 bases, with 4 bases between. The CDR3 contains 13 residues. This CDR3 reads CASSQDLTGELFF. The CDR3 nucleotides are TGTGCCAGCAGCCAAGACTTGACCGGGGAGCTGTTTTTT.

The V and J genes are TRBV12-3 or TRBV12-4 and TRBJ1-3; D may be TRBD1 (5 bases). The germline V and J ends were trimmed by 7 bases and 4 bases, with 11 bases remaining between them. The length of the CDR3 is 13 residues. The DNA for the CDR3 is TGTGCCAGCAAAAAGGGGTCCGGAAACACCATATATTTT. Its protein is CASKKGSGNTIYF.

This clonotype was counted between two and nine times. This rearrangement joins TRBV20-1 to TRBJ2-7; D is perhaps TRBD1 or TRBD2 (6 bases each). The CDR3 is 13 amino acids. Per germline, CDR1 DFQATT and CDR2 SNEGSKA (reference sequence). Trimming shortened V by 7 bases and J by 7 bases, and 20 bases separated the two germline ends. DNA for the CDR3: TGCAGTGTATCCCAAGGGGGGCGAGGAGAGCAGTACTTC. Protein product: CSVSQGGRGEQYF.

The genes are TRBV29-1 and TRBJ1-1; D is ambiguous. Trimming stripped 3 bases from V and 2 bases from J, with 7 bases between. CDR1 is SQVTM, CDR2 ANQGSEA, per germline. This CDR3 has 12 residues. In nucleotides, the CDR3 is TGCAGCGTTGATATCCGAAACACTGAAGCTTTCTTT. Its translation is CSVDIRNTEAFF.

The chain carries TRBV3-1 and TRBJ1-6, with a possible D match to TRBD1 (6 bases). The CDR3 covers 15 residues. The germline V gene has CDR1 LGHDT and CDR2 YNNKEL (reference sequence). The germline V and J ends were trimmed by 4 bases and 6 bases, with 13 bases remaining between them. The CDR3 DNA follows: TGTGCCAGCAGCCCCGGACAGCTTATTAATTCACCCCTCCACTTT. This sequence encodes CASSPGQLINSPLHF.

This clonotype was counted only a few times. The V call is TRBV5-1, the J call TRBJ2-7, with TRBD1 as a possible D gene (6 bases). CDR1 is SGHRS, CDR2 YFSETQ, per germline. Trimming shortened V by 8 bases and J by 3 bases, and 9 bases separated the two germline ends. The CDR3 runs 11 residues. CDR3 amino acids: CASDRSYEQYF. The CDR3 nucleotides read TGCGCCAGTGACAGGAGCTACGAGCAGTACTTC.

This clonotype has a count of ten or more. V usage is TRBV12-3 or TRBV12-4 and J usage is TRBJ2-2; D possibly corresponds to TRBD1 (5 bases). V was shortened by 5 bases and J by 7 bases, with 14 bases between the two germline ends. The CDR3 extends over 14 amino acids. This CDR3 is CASSRQLLDGELFF. CDR3 DNA: TGTGCCAGCAGTCGACAGCTCCTGGACGGGGAGCTGTTTTTT.

There are a few counts of this clonotype. The V call is TRBV7-8, the J call TRBJ2-3; D is uncertain. Germline V gene lookup returns CDR1 SGHVS and CDR2 FQNEAQ. Deletions cut 4 bases from V and 3 bases from J, with 14 bases between. The CDR3 covers 15 residues. The CDR3 loop is CASSYLGIGTDTQYF. The CDR3 nucleotides read TGTGCCAGCAGCTACCTGGGCATCGGGACAGATACGCAGTATTTT.

This clonotype was seen more than once but under ten times. The chain combines TRBV7-2 with TRBJ2-6; no definite D call. The germline gives CDR1 SGHTA, CDR2 FQGNSA. The CDR3 runs 15 residues. Between the trimmed V and J ends, which lost 6 bases and 1 base, there was a span of 10 bases. This CDR3 is CASSPELSGANVLTF. As DNA, the CDR3 is TGTGCCAGCAGTCCTGAGCTATCTGGGGCCAACGTCCTGACTTTC.

The chain links TRBV29-1 to TRBJ2-5; possible D gene TRBD1, 6 bases. The germline V gene has CDR1 SQVTM and CDR2 ANQGSEA. The CDR3 spans 13 residues. Trimming pared 6 bases from V and 2 bases from J, leaving 13 bases between. The CDR3 DNA reads as TGCAGCGTCTCAAAGACAGGTCAAGAGACCCAGTACTTC. Amino acid sequence: CSVSKTGQETQYF.

This clonotype was seen only a few times. V and J are TRBV20-1 and TRBJ2-1; 8 nucleotides line up with TRBD2. In germline, CDR1 is DFQATT, CDR2 SNEGSKA (reference sequence). V was pared by 6 bases and J by 4 bases, with 11 bases of the junction left unmatched. The CDR3 is 15 residues long. The CDR3 bases are TGCAGTGCGCCCACCCGGGAGGGCCTTTACAATGAGCAGTTCTTC. Residues: CSAPTREGLYNEQFF.

About this clonotype itself: The CDR3 does not end in the conserved phenylalanine or tryptophan, so this is likely a read error. This chain links TRBV5-1 with TRBJ2-2, with D perhaps TRBD2 (6 bases). The CDR3 has 15 amino acids. Trimming stripped 4 bases from V and 2 bases from J, with 12 bases between. In germline, CDR1 is SGHRS, CDR2 YFSETQ. CDR3 in amino acids: CASSPRLGNTGELFI. As DNA, the CDR3 is TGCGCCAGCAGCCCCCGACTAGGAAACACCGGGGAGCTGTTTATT.

Many counts were recorded for this clonotype. This chain connects TRBV5-1 to TRBJ1-2; TRBD1 aligns across 7 bases. J lost 6 bases, V lost 3 bases, and 8 bases had no gene match. Germline V CDR1 and CDR2: SGHRS, YFSETQ. There are 14 residues in the CDR3. The CDR3 sequence is CASSYLGGADGYTF. CDR3 nucleotides: TGCGCCAGCAGCTACCTAGGGGGCGCGGATGGCTACACCTTC.

V usage is TRBV15 and J usage is TRBJ1-1, with a possible D match to TRBD1 (6 bases). Trimming cost V 1 base and J 1 base, with 7 bases left between them. The length of the CDR3 is 14 residues. The germline CDR1 and CDR2 sequences are LNHNV and YYDKDF (reference sequence). The CDR3 DNA reads as TGTGCCACCAGCAGAGGCAGGGGGAACACTGAAGCTTTCTTT. Its translation: CATSRGRGNTEAFF.

The gene calls are TRBV27 and TRBJ2-4; D is unclear. Germline V gene lookup returns CDR1 MNHEY and CDR2 SMNVEV (reference sequence). The V end was cut by 3 bases, the J end by 2 bases, with 8 bases between. This CDR3 comprises 14 residues. The CDR3 DNA is TGTGCCAGCAGTTTCTCCAGCTCCAAAAACATTCAGTACTTC. This encodes CASSFSSSKNIQYF.

The gene calls are TRBV6-2 or TRBV6-3 and TRBJ2-7; unclear D gene. V lost 2 bases, J lost 2 bases, and 10 bases lay in between. The CDR3 is made up of 14 amino acids. CDR1 is MNHEY, CDR2 SVGEGT, per germline. The DNA for the CDR3 is TGTGCCAGCAGTTACGTATATCCGGCCTACGAGCAGTACTTC. It yields the protein CASSYVYPAYEQYF.

The V call is TRBV6-1, the J call TRBJ1-1, with TRBD1 identical over 9 bases. V lost 9 bases and J lost 4; bases outside the gene matches: 6. This CDR3 spans 13 amino acids. Germline CDR1 reads MNHNS; CDR2 reads SASEGT. The CDR3 DNA follows: TGTGCCAGTCGACAGGGACAGGGCACTGAAGCTTTCTTT. This codes for CASRQGQGTEAFF.

This chain joins TRBV4-3 and TRBJ1-6, with TRBD1 identical over 7 bases. The CDR3 runs to 14 residues. Germline V lookup: CDR1 LGHNA, CDR2 YSLEER. Germline trimming cut 3 bases from V and 6 bases from J; bases unmatched to any gene: 2. The CDR3 DNA reads TGCGCCAGCAGCCACGGGACAGTTAATTCACCCCTCCACTTT. This translates into CASSHGTVNSPLHF.

This clonotype was seen repeatedly, ten times or more. The chain combines TRBV12-3 or TRBV12-4 with TRBJ2-5; 8 bases map to TRBD1. The CDR3 has 13 residues. After removal of 6 bases from V and 2 bases from J, the junction contained 2 bases not matched to a gene. The CDR3 DNA is TGTGCCAGCAGGGGACAGGAACAAGAGACCCAGTACTTC. Amino acids: CASRGQEQETQYF.

This clonotype was counted a few times. The rearrangement uses TRBV3-1 and TRBJ2-3; TRBD2 agrees at 9 bases. The V gene end was trimmed by 1 base and the J gene end by 3 bases; junction bases not matched to a gene: 8. The CDR3 covers 17 residues. Germline CDR1 LGHDT, CDR2 YNNKEL (reference sequence). For the CDR3, the DNA is TGTGCCAGCAGCCAAGTCGCGGCGGGGGGGCCGACAGATACGCAGTATTTT. Protein sequence: CASSQVAAGGPTDTQYF.

This clonotype was recorded a few times. The chain carries TRBV2 and TRBJ2-7, with D unclear. The V gene's germline CDR1 is SNHLY and CDR2 FYNNEI. Trimming took off 2 bases at V and 5 bases at J, with 7 bases between the two ends. This CDR3 region has 12 residues. CDR3 sequence: CASSETGHEQYF. In DNA, the CDR3 is TGTGCCAGCAGTGAAACTGGGCACGAGCAGTACTTC.

In its sample, this clonotype was seen a few times. The V and J genes are TRBV6-1 and TRBJ1-2; 10 bases are a match to TRBD1. Germline trimming cut 6 bases from V and 13 bases from J; bases unmatched to any gene: 11. Germline V lookup: CDR1 MNHNS, CDR2 SASEGT. CDR3 length: 13 residues. This CDR3 reads CASRSPGQGLFTF. The CDR3 DNA follows: TGTGCCAGCAGATCGCCGGGACAGGGGCTATTCACCTTC.

The rearrangement links TRBV5-1 to TRBJ2-3; 7 bases fit TRBD2. With 0 bases clipped from V and 2 bases from J, the junction kept 3 bases outside the gene matches. Germline CDR1 SGHRS, CDR2 YFSETQ. This CDR3 region has 15 residues. The CDR3 protein is CASSLDGGTTDTQYF. CDR3 in DNA: TGCGCCAGCAGCTTGGACGGGGGGACCACAGATACGCAGTATTTT.

This clonotype has a handful of counts. The chain joins TRBV7-8 to TRBJ1-6; 7 bases map to TRBD1. V shed 5 bases, J shed 15 bases, and the junction held 10 bases outside the gene matches. This CDR3 spans 13 amino acids. Germline CDR1 reads SGHVS; CDR2 reads FQNEAQ. The CDR3 DNA is TGTGCCAGCAGCCCCAGACAGGGTGCCCACCTCCACTTT. This gives the protein CASSPRQGAHLHF.

This rearrangement joins TRBV20-1 to TRBJ2-3, with 8 bases aligning to TRBD2. CDR3 size: 14 residues. Germline V gene data show CDR1 as DFQATT and CDR2 as SNEGSKA (reference sequence). Germline trimming cut 4 bases from V and 4 bases from J; bases unmatched to any gene: 7. CDR3 sequence: CSATWTSRADTQYF. CDR3 DNA: TGCAGTGCTACCTGGACTAGCAGGGCAGATACGCAGTATTTT.